This TCR beta chain was identified in a study of T cells expressing NK-cell markers. As for the study in general: Source material for TCR beta repertoires consisted of sorted CD3+CD56+NKG2C+, CD3+CD56+NKG2C- and CD3+CD56-NKG2C+ T cells. Seven of the eight sequenced donors were classified as HCMV-seropositive, and one was classified as seronegative. Study conclusions and caveats: Dominant NKG2C+ clonotypes accounted for roughly 1.0-7.5% of CD8+ T cells in six donors.

Remarks on this clonotype: Its specificity is unknown.

From the 5' RACE reads, TCRdb lists one entry per CDR3 protein and no DNA. The listing contains hundreds of thousands of distinct CDR3 sequences. This CDR3 comprises 15 residues. The receptor was isolated from a woman between 18 and 70 years old in good health. The V call is TRBV21-1, the J call TRBJ2-7. TRBV21-1 is marked as a pseudogene. Sequencing was done on a sample of blood T cells: a sorted CD56 or NKG2C T cell subset, CD4+ or CD8+ T cells, or bulk PBMC T cells (not recorded which). CDR3 in amino acids: CASSKSAGNAYEQYF.